A single sample is the source of the 22 T cell receptor beta chains below, sequenced in a study (dated by TCRdb to 2015 to 2017). CD4+CD25+CD127-/low cells were isolated as Tregs. The library relied on 5' RACE. For sequencing, an Illumina MiSeq was employed. TCRdb handled the public reads itself, with Q25 trimming in fastp and clone calling in MiXCR, and kept productive beta chains. CDR3 protein duplicates are merged, each entry listing the most common genes and DNA. For this sample there are about 12,000 distinct CDR3 sequences; about 53% appear just once. The top ten clonotypes cover more than 10% of the sample. Material: tumor-infiltrating Tregs sorted from the breast tumor. The receptor source for this set is a female donor with breast cancer.

This clonotype appeared a few times. This chain connects TRBV6-5 to TRBJ2-7; D ambiguous. V lost 2 bases to trimming and J lost 3 bases, with 8 bases between them. CDR3 length: 13 residues. Per the germline V gene, CDR1 is MNHEY and CDR2 is SVGAGI. CDR3 nucleotides: TGTGCCAGCAGTTACGGCCCTAACTACGAGCAGTACGTC. It is translated as CASSYGPNYEQYV.

This rearrangement joins TRBV12-3 or TRBV12-4 to TRBJ2-6; D is uncertain. With 0 bases removed from V and 2 bases from J, the gap between germline ends came to 2 bases. CDR3 length: 14 residues. The CDR3 spells CASSLATGANVLTF. The CDR3 DNA reads as TGTGCCAGCAGTTTAGCTACTGGGGCCAACGTCCTGACTTTC.

This clonotype was counted a few times. This chain connects TRBV28 to TRBJ2-7, with 12 bases fitting TRBD2. V lost 2 bases and J lost 4; bases outside the gene matches: 12. The CDR3 extends over 18 amino acids. Germline CDR1 is MDHEN and CDR2 is SYDVKM. The CDR3 spells CASSLEVGGLAGKYEQYF. The CDR3 DNA is TGTGCCAGCAGTTTAGAGGTGGGTGGACTAGCGGGGAAATACGAGCAGTACTTC. The whole variable domain, filled in from reference TRBV28 and TRBJ2-7, reads DVKVTQSSRYLVKRTGEKVFLECVQDMDHENMFWYRQDPGLGLRLIYFSYDVKMKEKGDIPEGYSVSREKKERFSLILESASTNQTSMYLCASSLEVGGLAGKYEQYFGPGTRLTVT.

In its sample, this clonotype was seen once. The gene calls are TRBV7-9 and TRBJ1-2, with D possibly being TRBD1 (6 bases). This CDR3 has 15 amino acids. Looked up from germline, CDR1 is SEHNR and CDR2 is FQNEAQ (reference sequence). V was cut by 1 base and J by 0 bases, with 9 bases left in between. In nucleotides, the CDR3 is TGTGCCAGCAGCTTAGGACGGACAGCTAACTATGGCTACACCTTC. It translates to CASSLGRTANYGYTF.

This sequence joins TRBV5-6 and TRBJ2-5, with 8 bases that match TRBD2. The CDR3 runs to 15 residues. Germline CDR1 is SGHDT and CDR2 is YYEEEE. The junction had 5 bases not matched to a gene; V was cut back by 2 bases and J by 2 bases. CDR3: CASSFERERQETQYF. Here the CDR3 DNA reads TGTGCCAGCAGCTTCGAGCGGGAGAGGCAAGAGACCCAGTACTTC. The full variable domain, in which reference TRBV5-6 and TRBJ2-5 provide the parts outside the CDR3, is DAGVTQSPTHLIKTRGQQVTLRCSPKSGHDTVSWYQQALGQGPQFIFQYYEEEERQRGNFPDRFSGHQFPNYSSELNVNALLLGDSALYLCASSFERERQETQYFGPGTRLLVL.

The chain recombines TRBV30 with TRBJ2-7; tentatively, D is TRBD2 (6 bases). The CDR3 length is 14 residues. Germline CDR1 reads GTSNPN; CDR2 reads SVGIG (reference sequence). Trimming stripped 3 bases from V and 0 bases from J, with 12 bases between. The CDR3 spells CAWSPGLGSYEQYF. The CDR3 coding sequence is TGTGCCTGGAGCCCGGGACTGGGCTCCTACGAGCAGTACTTC.

The chain employs TRBV20-1 and TRBJ2-1, with 9 nucleotides matching TRBD2. Trimming at V came to 0 bases and at J to 6 bases, leaving 15 bases not matched to a gene. This CDR3 is 18 amino acids long. Germline V gene lookup returns CDR1 DFQATT and CDR2 SNEGSKA (reference sequence). CDR3 sequence reads: CSARDPNFGTSPSNEQFF. The CDR3 DNA is TGCAGTGCTAGAGATCCTAATTTCGGGACTAGCCCCTCCAATGAGCAGTTCTTC.

This chain connects TRBV29-1 to TRBJ1-1; D is unresolved. The CDR3 length is 12 residues. Germline CDR1 reads SQVTM; CDR2 reads ANQGSEA. V lost 3 bases and J 3 bases, leaving 8 bases between the germline ends. The CDR3 DNA is TGCAGCGTTGAGGAGATTTACACTGAAGCTTTCTTT. Translated: CSVEEIYTEAFF.

V usage is TRBV25-1 and J usage is TRBJ2-3, with TRBD1 as a possible D gene (6 bases). Germline CDR1 MGHDK, CDR2 SYGVNS. The CDR3 extends over 16 amino acids. V lost 3 bases and J 0 bases, leaving 13 bases between the germline ends. This CDR3 reads CASSDPGQISTDTQYF. The CDR3 DNA reads TGTGCCAGCAGTGACCCGGGACAAATTAGCACAGATACGCAGTATTTT.

The chain uses TRBV28 and TRBJ1-5; TRBD1 is a possible D gene (5 bases). Trimming removed 5 bases from V and 1 base from J, with 12 bases in between. The CDR3 loop spans 15 amino acids. In germline, CDR1 is MDHEN, CDR2 SYDVKM. The CDR3 sequence is CASSKAGLSNQPQHF. CDR3 bases: TGTGCCAGCAGTAAGGCAGGGCTGAGCAATCAGCCCCAGCATTTT.

This clonotype appeared a single time. The CDR3 here is CSVEHTGELFF. The CDR3 bases are TGCAGCGTTGAACACACCGGGGAGCTGTTTTTT. V and J are TRBV29-1 and TRBJ2-3; no firm D call. The J call may be faulty, since TRBJ2-2 better matches the DNA end. This CDR3 has 11 residues. Germline loops: CDR1 SQVTM, CDR2 ANQGSEA.

The chain carries TRBV4-2 and TRBJ2-1; D might be TRBD1 (5 bases). V shed 2 bases and J shed 3 bases, with 17 bases lying between them. This CDR3 is built from 17 residues. Germline CDR1 LGHNA, CDR2 YNFKEQ. The CDR3 DNA sequence: TGTGCCAGCAGCCAAACCGGTCGGATCCAGGGCTACAATGAGCAGTTCTTC. Its protein is CASSQTGRIQGYNEQFF.

This chain connects TRBV7-3 to TRBJ2-1; the D gene is possibly TRBD2 (5 bases). V gave up 4 bases and J gave up 7 bases, with 14 bases separating them. Germline CDR1 and CDR2: SGHTA and FQGTGA. This CDR3 is built from 14 residues. The CDR3: CASSYSGNSNEQFF. In DNA form, the CDR3 reads TGTGCCAGCAGCTACTCCGGGAATTCGAATGAGCAGTTCTTC.

This chain connects TRBV4-3 to TRBJ1-2, with 7 nucleotides matching TRBD1. With 4 bases clipped from V and 3 bases from J, the junction kept 2 bases outside the gene matches. In germline, CDR1 is LGHNA, CDR2 YSLEER. The CDR3 consists of 13 residues. In DNA form, the CDR3 reads TGCGCCAGCAGCCGAACAGGGGACTATGGCTACACCTTC. The encoded protein is CASSRTGDYGYTF.

This clonotype was seen a few times. This chain joins TRBV27 and TRBJ2-1, with 7 bases aligning to TRBD2. Trimming took 6 bases from V and 8 from J; bases not matched to a gene: 7. This CDR3 region has 13 residues. Germline loops: CDR1 MNHEY, CDR2 SMNVEV (reference sequence). The CDR3 bases are TGTGCCAGCAGCCCTCGGGAGGCTTATGAGCAGTTCTTC. Translation: CASSPREAYEQFF.

The rearrangement links TRBV7-9 to TRBJ2-7; 8 bases are a match to TRBD1. Per germline, CDR1 SEHNR and CDR2 FQNEAQ (reference sequence). CDR3 size: 14 residues. J gave up 0 bases and V 7 bases, and 5 bases lay outside the gene matches. CDR3 coding DNA: TGTGCCAGCAAAACAGGGGGGAGCTCCTACGAGCAGTACTTC. This translates into CASKTGGSSYEQYF.

This clonotype was observed a few times. The DNA of the CDR3 is TGTGCCGGCCGGACAGGGGGAAACTACGAGCAGTACTTC. It encodes CAGRTGGNYEQYF. The chain combines TRBV6-2 or TRBV6-3 with TRBJ2-7, with TRBD1 matching 10 bases. Germline values: CDR1 MNHEY, CDR2 SVGEGT. The CDR3 consists of 13 residues. With V trimmed by 11 bases and J by 3 bases, 7 bases remained unmatched.

V gene TRBV3-1 combines with J gene TRBJ1-5; 8 positions agree with TRBD1. This CDR3 contains 15 residues. Germline trimming cut 2 bases from V and 2 bases from J; bases unmatched to any gene: 2. CDR1 is LGHDT, CDR2 YNNKEL, per germline (reference sequence). CDR3 in amino acids: CASSQSTGGNQPQHF. Here the CDR3 DNA reads TGTGCCAGCAGCCAATCGACAGGGGGCAATCAGCCCCAGCATTTT.

As to this clonotype: A junction end diverges from the germline sequence, so it may reflect a read error. The gene calls are TRBV4-3 and TRBJ2-1, with 7 bases fitting TRBD1. CDR3 size: 21 residues. In germline, CDR1 is LGHNA, CDR2 YSLEER. Here the CDR3 DNA reads TGCACCAGCAGCCAAGCACGGGACAGCCTATACCAAGAATCCTCCTACAATGAGCAGTTCTTC. Its protein product is CTSSQARDSLYQESSYNEQFF.

This clonotype was found a few times. This rearrangement joins TRBV9 to TRBJ1-2; the D gene is possibly TRBD1 (6 bases). The CDR3 consists of 16 residues. The germline gives CDR1 SGDLS, CDR2 YYNGEE. V was trimmed by 4 bases and J by 8 bases, leaving 24 bases between them. The CDR3 nucleotides read TGTGCCAGCAGCCCTACGAGGACAGTCGGGCCTCAGGGCTACACCTTC. As protein: CASSPTRTVGPQGYTF.

The J gene is TRBJ2-7, the V gene TRBV20-1; TRBD2 aligns across 9 bases. The CDR3 runs to 15 residues. Germline values: CDR1 DFQATT, CDR2 SNEGSKA (reference sequence). Trimming removed 5 bases from V and 7 bases from J; junction bases left unmatched: 15. The CDR3 sequence is CSAGEWSGGRWEQYF. CDR3 nucleotides: TGCAGTGCTGGGGAATGGAGCGGGGGGCGGTGGGAGCAGTACTTC.

This chain uses TRBV18 with TRBJ2-5; 9 bases line up with TRBD1. Looked up from germline, CDR1 is KGHSH and CDR2 is LQKENI. V trimming: 5 bases; J trimming: 7 bases; junction bases outside the gene matches: 11. This CDR3 has 15 amino acids. CDR3 sequence (DNA): TGTGCCAGCTCATCGGACAGGGGCCAATATCGGACCCAGTACTTC. It yields the protein CASSSDRGQYRTQYF.